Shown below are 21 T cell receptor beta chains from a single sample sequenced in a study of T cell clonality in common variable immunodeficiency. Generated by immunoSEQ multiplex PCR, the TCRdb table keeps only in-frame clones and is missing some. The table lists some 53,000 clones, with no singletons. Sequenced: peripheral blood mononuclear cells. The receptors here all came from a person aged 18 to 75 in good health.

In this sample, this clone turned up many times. This chain's CDR3 is CASSLARVGSYEQYF. Incomplete CDR3 DNA: TGTGCCAGCAGCTTAGCCAGGGTCGGGTCCTACGAG. The chain employs TRBV7-9 and TRBJ2-7; D perhaps matches TRBD1 (5 bases). The CDR3 end lies 3 residues beyond the end of the read and is filled in from the germline J gene. V was shortened by 0 bases and J by 1 base, with 10 bases between the two germline ends. The CDR3 has 15 residues. Germline V gene data show CDR1 as SEHNR and CDR2 as FQNEAQ (reference sequence).

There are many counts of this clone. CDR3 loop: CASSRTLAGGRETQYF. The covered CDR3 bases are TGTGCCAGCTCACGGACTTTAGCGGGAGGCCGGGAGACC. The J gene is TRBJ2-5, the V gene TRBV18, with 10 bases that match TRBD2. The read stops 3 residues short of the end of the CDR3; the missing end is completed from the germline J gene. Germline CDR1 and CDR2: KGHSH and LQKENI. The CDR3 has 16 amino acids. The ends lost 4 bases at V and 5 bases at J; junction bases unmatched: 10.

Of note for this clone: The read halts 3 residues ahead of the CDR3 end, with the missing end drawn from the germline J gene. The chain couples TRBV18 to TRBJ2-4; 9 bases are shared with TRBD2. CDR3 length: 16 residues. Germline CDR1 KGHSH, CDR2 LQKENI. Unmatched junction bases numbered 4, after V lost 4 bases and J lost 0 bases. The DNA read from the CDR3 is TGTGCCAGCTCACGGTCTAGCGGGATAGCCAAAAACATT. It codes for CASSRSSGIAKNI. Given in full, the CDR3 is CASSRSSGIAKNIQYF.

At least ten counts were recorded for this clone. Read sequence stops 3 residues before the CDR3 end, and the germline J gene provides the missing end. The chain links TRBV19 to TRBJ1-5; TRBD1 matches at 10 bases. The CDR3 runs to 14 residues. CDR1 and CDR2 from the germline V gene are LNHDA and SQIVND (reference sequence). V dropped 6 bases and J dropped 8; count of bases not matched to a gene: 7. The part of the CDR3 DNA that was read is TGTGCCAGTAGGACCGCCGGGACAGGGGAGCCC. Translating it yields CASRTAGTGEP. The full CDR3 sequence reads CASRTAGTGEPQHF.

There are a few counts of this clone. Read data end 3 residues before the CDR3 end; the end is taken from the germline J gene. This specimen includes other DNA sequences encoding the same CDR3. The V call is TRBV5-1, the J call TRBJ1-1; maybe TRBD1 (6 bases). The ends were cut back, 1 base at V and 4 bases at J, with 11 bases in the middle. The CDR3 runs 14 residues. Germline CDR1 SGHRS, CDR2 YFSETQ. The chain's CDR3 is CASSLRGGGTEAFF. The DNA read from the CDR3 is TGCGCCAGCAGCTTGAGGGGGGGCGGCACTGAA.

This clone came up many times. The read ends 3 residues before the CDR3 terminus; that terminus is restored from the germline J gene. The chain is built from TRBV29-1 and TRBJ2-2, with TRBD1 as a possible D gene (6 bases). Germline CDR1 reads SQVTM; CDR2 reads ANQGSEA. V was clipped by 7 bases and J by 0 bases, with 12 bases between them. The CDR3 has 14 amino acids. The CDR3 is CSAQGTPNTGELFF. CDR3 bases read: TGCAGCGCCCAAGGGACACCGAACACCGGGGAG.

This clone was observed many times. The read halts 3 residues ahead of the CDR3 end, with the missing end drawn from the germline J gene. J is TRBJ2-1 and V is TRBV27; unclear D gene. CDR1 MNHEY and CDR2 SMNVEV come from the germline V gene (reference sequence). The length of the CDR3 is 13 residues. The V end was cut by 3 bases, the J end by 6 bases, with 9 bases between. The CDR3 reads CASSFGSGNEQFF. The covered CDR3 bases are TGTGCCAGCAGTTTCGGATCGGGCAATGAG.

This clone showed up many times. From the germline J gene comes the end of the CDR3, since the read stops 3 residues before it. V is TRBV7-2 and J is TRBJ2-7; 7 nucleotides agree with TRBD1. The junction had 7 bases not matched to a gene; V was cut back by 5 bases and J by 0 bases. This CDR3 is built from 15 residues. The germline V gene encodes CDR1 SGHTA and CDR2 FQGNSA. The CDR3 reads CASSPGGRSSYEQYF. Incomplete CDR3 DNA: TGTGCCAGCAGCCCAGGGGGACGGAGCTCCTACGAG.

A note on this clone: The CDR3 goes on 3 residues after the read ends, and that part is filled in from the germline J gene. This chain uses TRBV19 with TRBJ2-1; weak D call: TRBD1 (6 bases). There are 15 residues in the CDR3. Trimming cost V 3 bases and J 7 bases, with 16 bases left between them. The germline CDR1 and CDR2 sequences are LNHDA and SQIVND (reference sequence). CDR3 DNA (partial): TGTGCCAGTAGTATTCTAACAGGGCAAGCAAATGAG. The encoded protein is CASSILTGQANE. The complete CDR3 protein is CASSILTGQANEQFF. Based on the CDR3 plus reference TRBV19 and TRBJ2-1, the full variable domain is DGGITQSPKYLFRKEGQNVTLSCEQNLNHDAMYWYRQDPGQGLRLIYYSQIVNDFQKGDIAEGYSVSREKKESFPLTVTSAQKNPTAFYLCASSILTGQANEQFFGPGTRLTVL.

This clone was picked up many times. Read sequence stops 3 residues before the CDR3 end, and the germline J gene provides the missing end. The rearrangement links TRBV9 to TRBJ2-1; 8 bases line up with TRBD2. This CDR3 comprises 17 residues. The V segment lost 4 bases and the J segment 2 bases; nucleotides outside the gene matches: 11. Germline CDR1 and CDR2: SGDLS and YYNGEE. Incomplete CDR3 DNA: TGTGCCAGCAGCCCTTCCGGGAGGGGTCCCACCTACAATGAG. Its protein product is CASSPSGRGPTYNE. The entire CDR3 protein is CASSPSGRGPTYNEQFF.

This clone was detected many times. Incomplete CDR3 DNA: TGTGCCAGCAGCTTTCGACAGGGAGAGACC. Translation: CASSFRQGET. The complete CDR3 sequence is CASSFRQGETQYF. This chain connects TRBV5-6 to TRBJ2-5; 7 positions match TRBD1. The read stops 3 residues short of the end of the CDR3; the missing end is completed from the germline J gene. Germline CDR1 and CDR2: SGHDT and YYEEEE. CDR3 size: 13 residues. The junction had 2 bases not matched to a gene; V was cut back by 2 bases and J by 4 bases.

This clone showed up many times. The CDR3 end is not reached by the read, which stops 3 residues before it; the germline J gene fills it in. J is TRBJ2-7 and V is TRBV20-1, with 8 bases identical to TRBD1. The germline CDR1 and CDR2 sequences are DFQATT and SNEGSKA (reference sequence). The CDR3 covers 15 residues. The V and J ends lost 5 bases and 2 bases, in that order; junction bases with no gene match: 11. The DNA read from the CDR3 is TGCAGTGCTTTACGACAGGGACAGGACCCCTACGAG. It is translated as CSALRQGQDPYE. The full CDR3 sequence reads CSALRQGQDPYEQYF.

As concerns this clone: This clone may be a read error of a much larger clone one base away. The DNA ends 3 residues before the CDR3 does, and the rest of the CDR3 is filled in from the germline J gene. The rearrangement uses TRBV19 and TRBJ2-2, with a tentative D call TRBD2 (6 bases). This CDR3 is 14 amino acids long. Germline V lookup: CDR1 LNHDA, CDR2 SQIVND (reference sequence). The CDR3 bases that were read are TGTGCCAGTAAGAGGGACTGGGCTAATGAAAAG. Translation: CASKRDWANEK. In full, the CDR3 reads CASKRDWANEKLFF.

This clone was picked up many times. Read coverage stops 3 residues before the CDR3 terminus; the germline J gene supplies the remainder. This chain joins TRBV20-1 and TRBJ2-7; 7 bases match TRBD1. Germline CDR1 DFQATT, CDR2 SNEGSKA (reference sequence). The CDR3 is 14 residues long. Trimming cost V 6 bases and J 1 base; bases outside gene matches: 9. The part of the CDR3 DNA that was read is TGCAGTGCGCCCATGACAGGGAGATCCTACGAG. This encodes CSAPMTGRSYE. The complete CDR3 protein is CSAPMTGRSYEQYF.

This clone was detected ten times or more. The sequenced CDR3 bases are TGTGCCTGGAGTTCTCCGGGACTAGCGGGCTCCTACGAG. Its translation: CAWSSPGLAGSYE. The full CDR3 is CAWSSPGLAGSYEQYF. The V gene is TRBV30, the J gene TRBJ2-7, with TRBD2 identical over 12 bases. The read is 3 residues too short to cover the CDR3 end, so that end is filled in from the germline J gene. The CDR3 runs to 16 residues. J lost 0 bases, V lost 2 bases, and 5 bases had no gene match. In germline, CDR1 is GTSNPN, CDR2 SVGIG (reference sequence).

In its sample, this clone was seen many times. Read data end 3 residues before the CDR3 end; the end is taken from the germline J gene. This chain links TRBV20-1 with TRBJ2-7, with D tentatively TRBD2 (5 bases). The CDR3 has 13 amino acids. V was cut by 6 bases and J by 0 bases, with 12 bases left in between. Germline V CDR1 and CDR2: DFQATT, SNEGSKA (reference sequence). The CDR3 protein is CSARGDYSYEQYF. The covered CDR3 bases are TGCAGTGCCCGAGGTGACTACTCCTACGAG.

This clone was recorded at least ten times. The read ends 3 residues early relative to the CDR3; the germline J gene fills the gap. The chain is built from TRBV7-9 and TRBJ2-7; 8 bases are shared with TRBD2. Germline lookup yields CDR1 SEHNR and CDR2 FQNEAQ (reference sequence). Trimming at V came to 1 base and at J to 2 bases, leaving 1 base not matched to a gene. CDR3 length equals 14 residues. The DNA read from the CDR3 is TGTGCCAGCAGCTTAGAGGGACTAGCCTACGAG. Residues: CASSLEGLAYE. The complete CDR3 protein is CASSLEGLAYEQYF. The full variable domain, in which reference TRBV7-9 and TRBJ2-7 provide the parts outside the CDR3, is DTGVSQNPRHKITKRGQNVTFRCDPISEHNRLYWYRQTLGQGPEFLTYFQNEAQLEKSRLLSDRFSAERPKGSFSTLEIQRTEQGDSAMYLCASSLEGLAYEQYFGPGTRLTVT.

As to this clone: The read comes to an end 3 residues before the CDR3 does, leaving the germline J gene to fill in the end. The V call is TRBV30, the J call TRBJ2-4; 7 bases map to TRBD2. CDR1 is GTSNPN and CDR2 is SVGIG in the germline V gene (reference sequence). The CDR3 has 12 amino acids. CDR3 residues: CAWSLGDYGQYF. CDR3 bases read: TGTGCCTGGAGTCTAGGGGACTATGGT.

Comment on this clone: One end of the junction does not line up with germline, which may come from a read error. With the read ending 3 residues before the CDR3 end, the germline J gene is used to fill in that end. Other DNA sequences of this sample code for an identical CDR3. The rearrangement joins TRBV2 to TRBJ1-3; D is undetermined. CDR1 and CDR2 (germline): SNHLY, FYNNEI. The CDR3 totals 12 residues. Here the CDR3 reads CASGANGNTIYF. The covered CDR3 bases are TGTGCCAGCGGAGCGAATGGAAACACA.

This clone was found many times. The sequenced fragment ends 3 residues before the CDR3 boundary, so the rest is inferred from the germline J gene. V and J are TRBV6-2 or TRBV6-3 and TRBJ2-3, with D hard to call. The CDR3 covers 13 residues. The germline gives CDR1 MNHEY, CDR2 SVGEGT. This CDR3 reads CASRTSKLFPQYF. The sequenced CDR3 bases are TGTGCCAGCAGGACATCTAAGTTGTTTCCG.

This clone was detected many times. The CDR3 here is CASSSMANEQFF. The sequenced part of the CDR3 DNA is TGTGCCAGCAGCTCGATGGCCAATGAG. The chain has TRBV7-9 and TRBJ2-1, with no clear D. The read gets to within 3 residues of the CDR3 end, and the germline J gene fills in the rest. This CDR3 is built from 12 residues. Trimming removed 4 bases at V and 6 bases at J, with 7 bases between. The germline gives CDR1 SEHNR, CDR2 FQNEAQ (reference sequence).